This TCR beta chain was recovered during a study of PD-1 blockade in classical Hodgkin lymphoma. Notes on the study in general: Complete responders possessed baseline diversity comparable to newly diagnosed patients.

The assay was immunoSEQ multiplex PCR, and TCRdb's table has in-frame clones only and misses some. This table has fewer than 80,000 clones, 71% appearing once. The CDR3 is 16 amino acids. Germline assignment: CDR1 MGHRA and CDR2 YSYEKL. Unmatched junction bases numbered 7, after V lost 4 bases and J lost 5 bases. Each and every patient relapsed after autologous stem cell transplantation, and patients got differing brentuximab vedotin exposure. As concerns this clone: The antigen is not known.

The receptor was isolated from a human donor with classical Hodgkin lymphoma. Sample: peripheral blood mononuclear cells (PBMCs), taken before the second cycle of nivolumab. This sequence joins TRBV4-1 and TRBJ2-1, with TRBD2 identical over 11 bases. The CDR3 coding sequence is TGCGCCAGCAGCCGCCCGACTAGCGGGAAGCACAATGAGCAGTTCTTC. Its translation is CASSRPTSGKHNEQFF.